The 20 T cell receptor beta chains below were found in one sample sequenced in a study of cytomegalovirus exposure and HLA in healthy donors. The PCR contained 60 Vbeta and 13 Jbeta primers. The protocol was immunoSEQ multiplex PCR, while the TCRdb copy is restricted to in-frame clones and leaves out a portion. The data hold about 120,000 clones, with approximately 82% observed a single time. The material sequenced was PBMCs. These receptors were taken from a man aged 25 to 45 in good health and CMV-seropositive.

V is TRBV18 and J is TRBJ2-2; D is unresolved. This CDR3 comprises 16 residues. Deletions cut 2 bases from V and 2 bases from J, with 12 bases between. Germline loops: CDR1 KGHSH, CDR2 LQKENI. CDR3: CASSPSLQANTGELFF. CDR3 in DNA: TGTGCCAGCTCACCATCCCTGCAGGCAAACACCGGGGAGCTGTTTTTT. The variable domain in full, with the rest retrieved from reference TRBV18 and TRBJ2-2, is NAGVMQNPRHLVRRRGQEARLRCSPMKGHSHVYWYRQLPEEGLKFMVYLQKENIIDESGMPKERFSAEFPKEGPSILRIQQVVRGDSAAYFCASSPSLQANTGELFFGEGSRLTVL.

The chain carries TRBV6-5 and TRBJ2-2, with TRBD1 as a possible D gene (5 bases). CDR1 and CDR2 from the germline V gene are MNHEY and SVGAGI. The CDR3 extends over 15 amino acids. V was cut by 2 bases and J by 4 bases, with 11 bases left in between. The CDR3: CASSYIRRATGELFF. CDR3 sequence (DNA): TGTGCCAGCAGTTACATCCGCAGGGCCACCGGGGAGCTGTTTTTT.

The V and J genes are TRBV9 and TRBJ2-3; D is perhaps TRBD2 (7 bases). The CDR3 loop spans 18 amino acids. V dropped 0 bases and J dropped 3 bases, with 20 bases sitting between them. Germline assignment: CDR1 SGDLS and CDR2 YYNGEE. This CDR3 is CASSVEGGGASRTDTQYF. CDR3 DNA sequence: TGTGCCAGCAGCGTAGAAGGCGGGGGCGCTTCGAGGACAGATACGCAGTATTTT.

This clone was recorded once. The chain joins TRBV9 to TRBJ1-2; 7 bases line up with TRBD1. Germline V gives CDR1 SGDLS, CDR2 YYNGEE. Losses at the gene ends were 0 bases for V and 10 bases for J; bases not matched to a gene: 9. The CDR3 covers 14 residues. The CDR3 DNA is TGTGCCAGCAGCGTAGGGCGGCAGGGGGTTTTCTACACCTTC. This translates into CASSVGRQGVFYTF.

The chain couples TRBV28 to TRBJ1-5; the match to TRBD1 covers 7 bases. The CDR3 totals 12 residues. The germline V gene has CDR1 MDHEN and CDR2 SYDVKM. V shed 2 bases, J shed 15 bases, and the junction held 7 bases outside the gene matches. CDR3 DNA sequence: TGTGCCAGCAGTTTAAGGTGGGACAGTGGGCATTTT. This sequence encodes CASSLRWDSGHF.

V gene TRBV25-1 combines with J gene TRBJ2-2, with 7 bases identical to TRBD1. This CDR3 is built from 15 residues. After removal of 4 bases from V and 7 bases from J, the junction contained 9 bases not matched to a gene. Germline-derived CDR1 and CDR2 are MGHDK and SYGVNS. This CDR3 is CASSARTTGVGELFF. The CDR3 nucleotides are TGTGCCAGCAGTGCCAGAACCACAGGGGTCGGGGAGCTGTTTTTT.

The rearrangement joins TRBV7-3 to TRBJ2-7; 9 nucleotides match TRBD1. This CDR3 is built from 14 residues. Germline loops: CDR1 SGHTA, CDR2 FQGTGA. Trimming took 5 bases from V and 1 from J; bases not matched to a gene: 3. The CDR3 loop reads CASSPGTGSYEQYF. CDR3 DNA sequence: TGTGCCAGCAGCCCCGGGACAGGGTCCTACGAGCAGTACTTC.

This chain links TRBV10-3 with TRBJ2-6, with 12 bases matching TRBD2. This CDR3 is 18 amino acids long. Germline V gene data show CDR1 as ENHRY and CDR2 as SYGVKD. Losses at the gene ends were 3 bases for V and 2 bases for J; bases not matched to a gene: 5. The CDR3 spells CAISDLLAGGTGANVLTF. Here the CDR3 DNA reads TGTGCCATCAGTGATTTACTAGCGGGGGGTACTGGGGCCAACGTCCTGACTTTC.

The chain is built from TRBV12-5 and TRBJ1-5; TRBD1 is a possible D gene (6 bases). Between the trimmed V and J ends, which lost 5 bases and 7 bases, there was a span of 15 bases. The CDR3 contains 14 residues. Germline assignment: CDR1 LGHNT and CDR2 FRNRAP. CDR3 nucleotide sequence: TGTGCTAGTGGTACGCAGGGGATCCGACAGCCCCAGCATTTT. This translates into CASGTQGIRQPQHF.

The CDR3 nucleotides are TGTGCCAGCAGCCAAGACGCCGCCAGCGATGAGCAGTTCTTC. This sequence encodes CASSQDAASDEQFF. The chain joins TRBV4-2 to TRBJ2-1; D unresolved. The ends were cut back, 0 bases at V and 8 bases at J, with 11 bases in the middle. Germline V gene sequence: CDR1 LGHNA, CDR2 YNFKEQ. The CDR3 totals 14 residues.

The CDR3 here is CASSRDRLNEQFF. The CDR3 bases are TGTGCCAGCAGCCGGGACAGACTTAATGAGCAGTTCTTC. The genes are TRBV7-3 and TRBJ2-1; 7 positions match TRBD1. Unmatched junction bases numbered 5, after V lost 5 bases and J lost 7 bases. The CDR3 is 13 residues long. Germline V gene lookup returns CDR1 SGHTA and CDR2 FQGTGA.

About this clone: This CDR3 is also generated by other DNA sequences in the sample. CDR3: CASRLAPGLAASYEQYV. The CDR3 DNA sequence: TGTGCAAGTCGCTTAGCCCCGGGACTAGCGGCCTCCTACGAGCAATACGTC. The rearrangement joins TRBV12-2 to TRBJ2-7; TRBD2 reflects the table's D call only, with no check against the DNA. TRBV12-2 represents a pseudogene. The CDR3 has 17 residues.

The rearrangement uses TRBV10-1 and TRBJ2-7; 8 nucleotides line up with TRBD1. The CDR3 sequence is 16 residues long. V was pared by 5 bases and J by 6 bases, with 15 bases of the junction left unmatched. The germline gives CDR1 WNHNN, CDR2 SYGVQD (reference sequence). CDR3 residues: CASSTIRTGMVAEQYF. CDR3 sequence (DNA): TGCGCCAGCAGTACAATACGGACAGGGATGGTCGCCGAGCAGTACTTC.

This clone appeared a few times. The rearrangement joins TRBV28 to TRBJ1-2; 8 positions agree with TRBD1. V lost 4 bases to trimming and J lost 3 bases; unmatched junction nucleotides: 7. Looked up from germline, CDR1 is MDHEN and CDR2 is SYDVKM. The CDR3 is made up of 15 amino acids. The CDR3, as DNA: TGTGCCAGCAGTTCGGACAGGGTGGTGCACTATGGCTACACCTTC. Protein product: CASSSDRVVHYGYTF.

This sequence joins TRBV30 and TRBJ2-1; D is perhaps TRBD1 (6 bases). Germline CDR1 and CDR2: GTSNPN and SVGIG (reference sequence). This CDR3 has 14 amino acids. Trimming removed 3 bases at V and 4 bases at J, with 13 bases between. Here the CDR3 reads CAWRIRGGYNEQFF. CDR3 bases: TGTGCCTGGAGAATCAGGGGCGGGTACAATGAGCAGTTCTTC.

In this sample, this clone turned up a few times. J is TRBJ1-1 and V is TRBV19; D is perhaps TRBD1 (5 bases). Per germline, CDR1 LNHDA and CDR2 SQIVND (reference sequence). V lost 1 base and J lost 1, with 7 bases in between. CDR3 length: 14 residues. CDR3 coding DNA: TGTGCCAGTAGTATAGGACAGCAGAACACTGAAGCTTTCTTT. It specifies CASSIGQQNTEAFF.

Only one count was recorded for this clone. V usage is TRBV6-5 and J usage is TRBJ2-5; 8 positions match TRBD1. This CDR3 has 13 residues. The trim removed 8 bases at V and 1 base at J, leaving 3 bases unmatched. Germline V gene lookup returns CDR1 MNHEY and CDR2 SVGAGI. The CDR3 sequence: CASGGQGQETQYF. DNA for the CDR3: TGTGCCAGCGGAGGACAGGGCCAAGAGACCCAGTACTTC.

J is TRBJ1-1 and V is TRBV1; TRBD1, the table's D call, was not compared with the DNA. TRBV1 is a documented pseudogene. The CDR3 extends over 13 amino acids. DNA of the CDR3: TGCACCAGCAGCCAGGACAGGGGAAATGGAGCTTTCTTT. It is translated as CTSSQDRGNGAFF.

CDR3 sequence reads: CASSPRTASSGNTIYF. CDR3 bases: TGTGCCAGCTCACCAAGGACAGCCAGCTCTGGAAACACCATATATTTT. The rearrangement joins TRBV18 to TRBJ1-3, with D perhaps TRBD1 (6 bases). Germline V gives CDR1 KGHSH, CDR2 LQKENI. Trimming stripped 2 bases from V and 0 bases from J, with 11 bases between. The CDR3 loop spans 16 amino acids.

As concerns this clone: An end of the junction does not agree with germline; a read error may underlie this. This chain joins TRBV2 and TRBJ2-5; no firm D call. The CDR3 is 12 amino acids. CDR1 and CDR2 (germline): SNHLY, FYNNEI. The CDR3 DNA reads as TGTGCCAGCAGTGAAGTGGCTCCCAGTTCTCACTTC. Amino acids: CASSEVAPSSHF.